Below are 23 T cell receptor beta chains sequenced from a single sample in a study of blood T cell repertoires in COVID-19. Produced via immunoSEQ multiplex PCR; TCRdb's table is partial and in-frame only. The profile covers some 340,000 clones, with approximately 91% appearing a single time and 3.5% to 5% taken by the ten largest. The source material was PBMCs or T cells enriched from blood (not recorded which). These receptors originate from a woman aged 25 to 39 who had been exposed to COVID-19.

The DNA of the CDR3 is TGCGCCAGCAGCCCCTCCGGGAACTATGGCTACACCTTC. Its translation: CASSPSGNYGYTF. The chain employs TRBV4-3 and TRBJ1-2, with D unresolved. Germline V CDR1 and CDR2: LGHNA, YSLEER. CDR3 length: 13 amino acids. Trimming took off 4 bases at V and 2 bases at J, with 8 bases between the two ends.

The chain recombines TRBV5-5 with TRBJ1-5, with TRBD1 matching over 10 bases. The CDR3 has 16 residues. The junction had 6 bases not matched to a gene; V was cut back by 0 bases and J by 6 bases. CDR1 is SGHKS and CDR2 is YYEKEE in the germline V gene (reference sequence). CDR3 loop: CASSLGVGTGAQPQHF. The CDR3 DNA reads TGTGCCAGCAGCTTGGGGGTGGGGACAGGGGCTCAGCCCCAGCATTTT.

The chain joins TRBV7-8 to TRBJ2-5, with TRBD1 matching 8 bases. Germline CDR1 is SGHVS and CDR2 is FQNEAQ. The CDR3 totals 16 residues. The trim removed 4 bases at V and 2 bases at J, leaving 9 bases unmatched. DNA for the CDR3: TGTGCCAGCAGCTCAGGGGGCCACCGACCTCAAGAGACCCAGTACTTC. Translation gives CASSSGGHRPQETQYF.

CDR3 loop: CASSSRESNSPLHF. DNA for the CDR3: TGTGCCAGCAGCTCCCGAGAATCCAATTCACCCCTCCACTTT. This sequence joins TRBV2 and TRBJ1-6; no definite D call. With 6 bases removed from V and 7 bases from J, the gap between germline ends came to 13 bases. This CDR3 spans 14 amino acids. The V gene's germline CDR1 is SNHLY and CDR2 FYNNEI.

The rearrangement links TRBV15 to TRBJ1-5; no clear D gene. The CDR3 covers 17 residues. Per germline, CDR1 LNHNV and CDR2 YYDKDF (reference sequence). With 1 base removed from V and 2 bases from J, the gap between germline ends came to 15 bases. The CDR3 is CATSRAPWQARNQPQHF. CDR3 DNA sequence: TGTGCCACCAGCAGAGCCCCATGGCAGGCCCGCAATCAGCCCCAGCATTTT.

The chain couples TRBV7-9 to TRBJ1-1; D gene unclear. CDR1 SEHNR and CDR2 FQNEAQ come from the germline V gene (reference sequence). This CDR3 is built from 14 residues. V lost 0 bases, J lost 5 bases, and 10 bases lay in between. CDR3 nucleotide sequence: TGTGCCAGCAGCTTAGCGGAAGCCGGGACTGAAGCTTTCTTT. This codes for CASSLAEAGTEAFF.

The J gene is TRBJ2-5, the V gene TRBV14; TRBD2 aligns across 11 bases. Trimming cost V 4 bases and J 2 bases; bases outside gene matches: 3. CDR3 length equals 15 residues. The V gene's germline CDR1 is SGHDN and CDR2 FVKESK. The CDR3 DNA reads TGTGCCAGCAGCCCGACTAGCGGGACTCAAGAGACCCAGTACTTC. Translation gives CASSPTSGTQETQYF. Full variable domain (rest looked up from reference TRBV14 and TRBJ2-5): EAGVTQFPSHSVIEKGQTVTLRCDPISGHDNLYWYRRVMGKEIKFLLHFVKESKQDESGMPNNRFLAERTGGTYSTLKVQPAELEDSGVYFCASSPTSGTQETQYFGPGTRLLVL.

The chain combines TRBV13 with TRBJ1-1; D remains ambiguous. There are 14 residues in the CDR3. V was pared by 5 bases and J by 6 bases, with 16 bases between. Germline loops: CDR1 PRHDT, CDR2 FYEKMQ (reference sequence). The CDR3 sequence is CASSHIDILPEAFF. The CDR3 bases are TGTGCCAGCAGCCATATCGACATCCTCCCTGAAGCTTTCTTT. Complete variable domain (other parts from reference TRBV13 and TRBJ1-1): AAGVIQSPRHLIKEKRETATLKCYPIPRHDTVYWYQQGPGQDPQFLISFYEKMQSDKGSIPDRFSAQQFSDYHSELNMSSLELGDSALYFCASSHIDILPEAFFGQGTRLTVV.

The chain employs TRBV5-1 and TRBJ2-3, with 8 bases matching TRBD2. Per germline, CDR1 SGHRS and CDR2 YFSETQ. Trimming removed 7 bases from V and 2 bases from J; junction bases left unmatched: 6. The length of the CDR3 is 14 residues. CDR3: CASGAGGFTDTQYF. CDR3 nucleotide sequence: TGCGCCAGCGGGGCGGGGGGCTTCACAGATACGCAGTATTTT. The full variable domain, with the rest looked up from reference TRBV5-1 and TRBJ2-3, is KAGVTQTPRYLIKTRGQQVTLSCSPISGHRSVSWYQQTPGQGLQFLFEYFSETQRNKGNFPGRFSGRQFSNSRSEMNVSTLELGDSALYLCASGAGGFTDTQYFGPGTRLTVL.

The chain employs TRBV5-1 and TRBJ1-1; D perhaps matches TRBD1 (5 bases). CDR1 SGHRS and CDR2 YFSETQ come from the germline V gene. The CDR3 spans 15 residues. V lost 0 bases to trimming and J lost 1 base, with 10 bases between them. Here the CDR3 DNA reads TGCGCCAGCAGCTTGGCCGCCAGGGCGAACACTGAAGCTTTCTTT. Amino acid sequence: CASSLAARANTEAFF.

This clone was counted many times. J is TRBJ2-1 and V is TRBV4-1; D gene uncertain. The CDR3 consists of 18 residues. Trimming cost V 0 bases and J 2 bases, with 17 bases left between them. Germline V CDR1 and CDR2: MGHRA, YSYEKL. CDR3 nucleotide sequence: TGCGCCAGCAGCCAAGATCAGTCTAGGATCCCCCCCTACAATGAGCAGTTCTTC. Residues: CASSQDQSRIPPYNEQFF.

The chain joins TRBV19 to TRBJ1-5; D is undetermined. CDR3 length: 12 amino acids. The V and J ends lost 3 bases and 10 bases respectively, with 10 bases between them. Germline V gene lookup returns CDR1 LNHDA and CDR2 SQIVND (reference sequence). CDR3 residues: CASSILSRPQHF. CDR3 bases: TGTGCCAGTAGTATCTTAAGCCGTCCCCAGCATTTT.

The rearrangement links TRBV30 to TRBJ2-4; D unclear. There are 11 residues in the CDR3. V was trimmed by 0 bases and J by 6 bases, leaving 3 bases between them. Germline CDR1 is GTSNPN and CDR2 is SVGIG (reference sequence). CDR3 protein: CAWSVRNIQYF. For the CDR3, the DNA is TGTGCCTGGAGTGTCAGAAACATTCAGTACTTC.

CDR3 loop: CASSVSRETPLSGANVLTF. The CDR3 DNA reads as TGTGCCAGCAGCGTATCCCGGGAGACACCCCTATCTGGGGCCAACGTCCTGACTTTC. This sequence joins TRBV9 and TRBJ2-6; weak D call: TRBD2 (6 bases). The germline CDR1 and CDR2 sequences are SGDLS and YYNGEE. The CDR3 runs 19 residues. V lost 1 base and J lost 1, with 18 bases in between.

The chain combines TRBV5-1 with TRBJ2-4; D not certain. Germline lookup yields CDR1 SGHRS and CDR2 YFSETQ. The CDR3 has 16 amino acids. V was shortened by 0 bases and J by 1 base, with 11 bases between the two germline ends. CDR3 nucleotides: TGCGCCAGCAGCTTGGCCCCGGGTATCGCCAAAAACATTCAGTACTTC. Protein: CASSLAPGIAKNIQYF.

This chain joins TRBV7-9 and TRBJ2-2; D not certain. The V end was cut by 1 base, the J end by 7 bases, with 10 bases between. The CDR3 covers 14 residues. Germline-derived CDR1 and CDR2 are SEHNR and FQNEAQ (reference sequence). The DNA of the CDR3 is TGTGCCAGCAGCTTAGTGCGAGCCGGCGGGGAGCTGTTTTTT. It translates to CASSLVRAGGELFF.

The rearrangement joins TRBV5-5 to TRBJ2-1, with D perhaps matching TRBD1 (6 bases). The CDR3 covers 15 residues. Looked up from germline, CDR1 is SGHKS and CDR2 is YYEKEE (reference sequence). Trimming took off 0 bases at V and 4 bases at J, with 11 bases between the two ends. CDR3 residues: CASSLEWGPYNEQFF. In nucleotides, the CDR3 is TGTGCCAGCAGCTTGGAGTGGGGGCCATACAATGAGCAGTTCTTC.

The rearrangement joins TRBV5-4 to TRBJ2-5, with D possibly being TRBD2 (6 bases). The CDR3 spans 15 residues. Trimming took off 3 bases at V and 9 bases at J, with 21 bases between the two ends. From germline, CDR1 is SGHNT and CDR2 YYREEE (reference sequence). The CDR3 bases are TGTGCCAGCAGCTCCCCCGTGCGGGGTATCGAGCCCCAGTACTTC. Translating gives CASSSPVRGIEPQYF.

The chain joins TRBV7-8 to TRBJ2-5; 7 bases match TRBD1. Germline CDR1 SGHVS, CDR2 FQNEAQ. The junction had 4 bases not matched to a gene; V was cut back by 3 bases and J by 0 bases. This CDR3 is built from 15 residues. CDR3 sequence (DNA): TGTGCCAGCAGCTTGGGACAGTCGTACCAAGAGACCCAGTACTTC. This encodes CASSLGQSYQETQYF.

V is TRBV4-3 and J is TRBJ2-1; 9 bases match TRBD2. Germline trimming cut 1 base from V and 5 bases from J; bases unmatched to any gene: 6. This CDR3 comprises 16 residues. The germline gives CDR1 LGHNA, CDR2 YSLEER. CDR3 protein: CASSQGAGGGDNEQFF. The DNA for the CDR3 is TGCGCCAGCAGCCAAGGAGCGGGGGGAGGTGACAATGAGCAGTTCTTC.

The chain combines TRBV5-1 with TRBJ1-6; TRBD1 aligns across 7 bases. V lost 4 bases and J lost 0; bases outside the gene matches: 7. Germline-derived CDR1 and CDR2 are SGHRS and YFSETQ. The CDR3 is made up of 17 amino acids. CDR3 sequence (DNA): TGCGCCAGCAGCACGACAGGGCAGGCCTCCTATAATTCACCCCTCCACTTT. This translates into CASSTTGQASYNSPLHF.

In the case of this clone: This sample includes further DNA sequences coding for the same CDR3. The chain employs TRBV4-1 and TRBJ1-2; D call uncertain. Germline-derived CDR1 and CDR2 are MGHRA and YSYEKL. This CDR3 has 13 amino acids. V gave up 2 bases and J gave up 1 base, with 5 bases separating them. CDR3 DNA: TGCGCCAGCAGCCAATCACATAACTATGGCTACACCTTC. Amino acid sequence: CASSQSHNYGYTF.

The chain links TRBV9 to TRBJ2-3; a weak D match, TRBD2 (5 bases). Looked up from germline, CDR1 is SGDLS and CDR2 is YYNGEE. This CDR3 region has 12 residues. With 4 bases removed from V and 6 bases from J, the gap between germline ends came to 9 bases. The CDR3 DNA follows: TGTGCCAGCAGCCCGGGGTCCGATACGCAGTATTTT. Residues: CASSPGSDTQYF. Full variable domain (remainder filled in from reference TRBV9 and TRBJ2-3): DSGVTQTPKHLITATGQRVTLRCSPRSGDLSVYWYQQSLDQGLQFLIQYYNGEERAKGNILERFSAQQFPDLHSELNLSSLELGDSALYFCASSPGSDTQYFGPGTRLTVL.